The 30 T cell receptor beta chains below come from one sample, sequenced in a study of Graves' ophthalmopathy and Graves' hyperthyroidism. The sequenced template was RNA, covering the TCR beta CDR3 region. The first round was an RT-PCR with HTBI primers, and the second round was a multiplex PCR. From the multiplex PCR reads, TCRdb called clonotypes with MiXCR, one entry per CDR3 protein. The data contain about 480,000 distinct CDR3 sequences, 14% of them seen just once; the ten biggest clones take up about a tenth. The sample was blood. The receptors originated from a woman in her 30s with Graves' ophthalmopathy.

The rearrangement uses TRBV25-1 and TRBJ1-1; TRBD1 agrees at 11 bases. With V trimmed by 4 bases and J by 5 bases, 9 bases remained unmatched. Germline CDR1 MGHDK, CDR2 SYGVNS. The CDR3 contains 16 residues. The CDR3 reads CASSVVRGQGETEAFF. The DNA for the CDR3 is TGTGCCAGCAGTGTAGTGCGGGGACAGGGGGAGACTGAAGCTTTCTTT.

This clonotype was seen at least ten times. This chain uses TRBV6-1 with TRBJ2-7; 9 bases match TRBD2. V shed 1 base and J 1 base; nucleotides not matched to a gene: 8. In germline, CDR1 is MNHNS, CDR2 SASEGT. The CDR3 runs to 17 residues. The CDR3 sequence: CASSEGMMLAGSYEQYF. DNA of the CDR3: TGTGCCAGCAGTGAAGGAATGATGCTAGCGGGGTCCTACGAGCAGTACTTC.

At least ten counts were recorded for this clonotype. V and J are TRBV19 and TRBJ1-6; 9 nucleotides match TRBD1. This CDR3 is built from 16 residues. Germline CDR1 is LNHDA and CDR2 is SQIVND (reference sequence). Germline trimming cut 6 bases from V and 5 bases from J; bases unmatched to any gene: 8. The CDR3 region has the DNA TGTGCCAGTAGCTACAGGGGGCGCGTGGATAATTCACCCCTCCACTTT. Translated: CASSYRGRVDNSPLHF.

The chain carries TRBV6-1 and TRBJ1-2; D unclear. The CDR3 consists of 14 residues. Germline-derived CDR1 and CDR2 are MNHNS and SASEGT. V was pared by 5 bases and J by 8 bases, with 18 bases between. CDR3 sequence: CASSRDDTSNGYTF. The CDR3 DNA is TGTGCCAGCAGTAGAGACGACACGAGTAACGGCTACACCTTC.

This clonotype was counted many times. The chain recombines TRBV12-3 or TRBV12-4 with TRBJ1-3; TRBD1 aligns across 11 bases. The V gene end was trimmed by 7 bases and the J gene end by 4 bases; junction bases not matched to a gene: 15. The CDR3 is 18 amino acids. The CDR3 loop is CASTQGGQGAYSGNTIYF. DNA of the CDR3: TGTGCCAGCACCCAGGGAGGACAGGGGGCGTATTCCGGAAACACCATATATTTT.

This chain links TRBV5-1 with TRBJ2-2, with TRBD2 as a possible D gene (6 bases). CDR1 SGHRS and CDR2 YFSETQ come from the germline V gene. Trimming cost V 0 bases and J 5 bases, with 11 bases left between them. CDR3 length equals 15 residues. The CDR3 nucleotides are TGCGCCAGCAGCTTGGATTCGGGGGTAACCGGGGAGCTGTTTTTT. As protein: CASSLDSGVTGELFF.

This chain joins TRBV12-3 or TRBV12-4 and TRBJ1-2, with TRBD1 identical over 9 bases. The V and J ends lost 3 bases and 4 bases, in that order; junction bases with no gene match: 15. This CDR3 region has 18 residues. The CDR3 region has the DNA TGTGCCAGCAGTTTTTCTAGGGACCGAGGACAGGGGAGCTATGGCTACACCTTC. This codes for CASSFSRDRGQGSYGYTF.

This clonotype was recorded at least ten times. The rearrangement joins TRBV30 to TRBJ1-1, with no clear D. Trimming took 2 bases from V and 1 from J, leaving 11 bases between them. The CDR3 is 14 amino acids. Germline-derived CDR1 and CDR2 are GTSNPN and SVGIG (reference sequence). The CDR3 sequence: CAWSWNLQNTEAFF. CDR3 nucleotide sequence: TGTGCCTGGAGTTGGAACCTCCAGAACACTGAAGCTTTCTTT.

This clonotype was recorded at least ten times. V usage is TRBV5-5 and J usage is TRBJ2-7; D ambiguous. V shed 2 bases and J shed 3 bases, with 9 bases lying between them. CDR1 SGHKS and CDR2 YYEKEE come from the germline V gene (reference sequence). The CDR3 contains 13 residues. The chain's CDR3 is CASSFRRYYEQYF. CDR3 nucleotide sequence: TGTGCCAGCAGCTTTCGACGGTACTACGAGCAGTACTTC. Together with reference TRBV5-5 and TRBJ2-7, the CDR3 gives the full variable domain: DAGVTQSPTHLIKTRGQQVTLRCSPISGHKSVSWYQQVLGQGPQFIFQYYEKEERGRGNFPDRFSARQFPNYSSELNVNALLLGDSALYLCASSFRRYYEQYFGPGTRLTVT.

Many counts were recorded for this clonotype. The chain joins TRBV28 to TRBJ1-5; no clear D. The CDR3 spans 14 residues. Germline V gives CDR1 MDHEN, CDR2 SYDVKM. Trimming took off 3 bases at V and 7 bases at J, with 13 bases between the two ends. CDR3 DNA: TGTGCCAGCAGTTTTGGTGGCGGCGGGCAGCCCCAGCATTTT. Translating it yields CASSFGGGGQPQHF.

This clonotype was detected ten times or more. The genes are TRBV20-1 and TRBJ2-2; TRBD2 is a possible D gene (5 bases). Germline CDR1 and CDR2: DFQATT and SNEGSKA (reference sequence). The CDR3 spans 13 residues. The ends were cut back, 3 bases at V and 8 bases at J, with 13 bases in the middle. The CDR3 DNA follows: TGCAGTGCTAGGAGGCTAGCTGTAGGGGAGCTGTTTTTT. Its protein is CSARRLAVGELFF.

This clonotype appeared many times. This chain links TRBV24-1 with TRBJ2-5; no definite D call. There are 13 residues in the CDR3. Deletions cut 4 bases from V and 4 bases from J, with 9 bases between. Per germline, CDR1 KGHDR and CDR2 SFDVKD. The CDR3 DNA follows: TGTGCCACCAGTGACTCGACGCGAGAGACCCAGTACTTC. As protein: CATSDSTRETQYF.

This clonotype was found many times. Here the CDR3 reads CASSELGSNQPQHF. DNA for the CDR3: TGTGCCAGCTCGGAATTGGGTAGCAATCAGCCCCAGCATTTT. The chain has TRBV6-2 or TRBV6-3 and TRBJ1-5; no reliable D call. CDR1 and CDR2 from the germline V gene are MNHEY and SVGEGT. V lost 8 bases and J 0 bases, leaving 11 bases between the germline ends. The CDR3 is made up of 14 amino acids.

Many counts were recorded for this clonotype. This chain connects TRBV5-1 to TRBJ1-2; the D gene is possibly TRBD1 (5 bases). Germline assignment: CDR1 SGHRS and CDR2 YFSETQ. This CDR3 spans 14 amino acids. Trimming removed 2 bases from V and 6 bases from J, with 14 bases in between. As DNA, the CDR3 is TGCGCCAGCAGCTTTCAGGGCGAGCAGGATGGCTACACCTTC. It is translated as CASSFQGEQDGYTF.

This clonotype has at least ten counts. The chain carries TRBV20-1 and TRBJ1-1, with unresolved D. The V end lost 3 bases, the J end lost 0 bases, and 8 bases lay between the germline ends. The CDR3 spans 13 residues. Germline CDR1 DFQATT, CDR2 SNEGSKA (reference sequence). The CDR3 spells CSARPTVNTEAFF. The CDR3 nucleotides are TGCAGTGCTAGGCCTACAGTGAACACTGAAGCTTTCTTT.

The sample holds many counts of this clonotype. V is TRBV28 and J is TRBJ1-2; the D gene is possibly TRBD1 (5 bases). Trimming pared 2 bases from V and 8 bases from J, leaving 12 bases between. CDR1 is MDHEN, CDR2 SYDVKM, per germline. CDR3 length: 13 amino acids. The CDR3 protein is CASSLGRVQGYTF. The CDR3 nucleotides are TGTGCCAGCAGTTTAGGCAGGGTCCAAGGCTACACCTTC.

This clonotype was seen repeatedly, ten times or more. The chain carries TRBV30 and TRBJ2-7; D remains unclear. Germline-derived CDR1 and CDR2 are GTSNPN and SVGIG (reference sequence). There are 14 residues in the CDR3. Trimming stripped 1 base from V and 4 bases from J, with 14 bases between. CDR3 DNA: TGTGCCTGGAGTGAGCGCAGGAATTCGTACGAGCAGTACTTC. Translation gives CAWSERRNSYEQYF.

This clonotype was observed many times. The CDR3 nucleotides are TGTGCCAGCAGCCCCCGAGAGGGGTACCAAGAGACCCAGTACTTC. Protein product: CASSPREGYQETQYF. This sequence joins TRBV6-1 and TRBJ2-5; D assignment may be TRBD1 or TRBD2 (5 bases each). V dropped 6 bases and J dropped 0 bases, with 14 bases sitting between them. This CDR3 contains 15 residues. The V gene's germline CDR1 is MNHNS and CDR2 SASEGT.

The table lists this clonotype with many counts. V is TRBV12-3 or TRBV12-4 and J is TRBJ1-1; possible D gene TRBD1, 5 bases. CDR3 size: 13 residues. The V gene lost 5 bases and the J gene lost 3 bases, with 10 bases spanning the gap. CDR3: CASSAWGYTEAFF. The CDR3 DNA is TGTGCCAGCAGTGCCTGGGGGTACACTGAAGCTTTCTTT.

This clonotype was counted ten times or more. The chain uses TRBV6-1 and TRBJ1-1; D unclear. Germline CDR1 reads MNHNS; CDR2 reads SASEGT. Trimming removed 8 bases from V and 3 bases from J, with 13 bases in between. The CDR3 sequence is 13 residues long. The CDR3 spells CASHVLGYTEAFF. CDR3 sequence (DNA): TGTGCCAGCCACGTTTTGGGCTACACTGAAGCTTTCTTT.

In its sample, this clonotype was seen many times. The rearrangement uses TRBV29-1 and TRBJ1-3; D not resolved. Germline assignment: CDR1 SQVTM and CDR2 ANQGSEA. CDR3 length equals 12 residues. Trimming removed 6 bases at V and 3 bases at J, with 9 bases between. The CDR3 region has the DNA TGCAGCGTGAGCCGGGATGGAAACACCATATATTTT. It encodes CSVSRDGNTIYF.

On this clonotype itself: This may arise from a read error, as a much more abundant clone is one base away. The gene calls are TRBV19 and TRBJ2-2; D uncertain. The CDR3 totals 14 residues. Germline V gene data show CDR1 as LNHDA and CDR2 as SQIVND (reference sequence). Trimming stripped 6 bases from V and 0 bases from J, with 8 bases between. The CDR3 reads CASRLETNTGELFF. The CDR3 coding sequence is TGTGCCAGTAGGCTAGAGACGAACACCGGGGAGCTGTTTTTT.

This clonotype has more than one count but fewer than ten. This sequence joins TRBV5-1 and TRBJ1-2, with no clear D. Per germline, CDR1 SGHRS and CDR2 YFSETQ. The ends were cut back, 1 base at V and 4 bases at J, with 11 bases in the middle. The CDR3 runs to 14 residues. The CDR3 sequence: CASSLSTDSYGYTF. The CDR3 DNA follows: TGCGCCAGCAGCTTGTCAACGGATTCCTATGGCTACACCTTC.

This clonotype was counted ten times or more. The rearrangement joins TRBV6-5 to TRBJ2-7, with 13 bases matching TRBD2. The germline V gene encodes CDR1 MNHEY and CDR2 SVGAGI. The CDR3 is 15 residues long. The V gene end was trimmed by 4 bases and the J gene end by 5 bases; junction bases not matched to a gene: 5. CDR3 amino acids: CASSFRTSGGDEQYF. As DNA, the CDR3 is TGTGCCAGCAGTTTCCGGACTAGCGGGGGTGACGAGCAGTACTTC.

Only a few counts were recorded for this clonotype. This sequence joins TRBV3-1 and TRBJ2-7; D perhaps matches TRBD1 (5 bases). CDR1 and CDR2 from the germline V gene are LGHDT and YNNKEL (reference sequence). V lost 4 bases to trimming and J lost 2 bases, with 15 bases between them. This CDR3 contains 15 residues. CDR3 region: CASSPFLGVAYEQYF. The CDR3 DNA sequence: TGTGCCAGCAGCCCCTTCTTAGGGGTGGCCTACGAGCAGTACTTC.

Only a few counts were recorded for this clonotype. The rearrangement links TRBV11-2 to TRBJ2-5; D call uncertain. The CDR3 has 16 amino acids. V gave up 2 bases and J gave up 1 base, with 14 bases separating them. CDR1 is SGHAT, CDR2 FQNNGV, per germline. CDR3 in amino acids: CASSLLHPGFQETQYF. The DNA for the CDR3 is TGTGCCAGCAGCTTACTTCACCCCGGGTTCCAAGAGACCCAGTACTTC.

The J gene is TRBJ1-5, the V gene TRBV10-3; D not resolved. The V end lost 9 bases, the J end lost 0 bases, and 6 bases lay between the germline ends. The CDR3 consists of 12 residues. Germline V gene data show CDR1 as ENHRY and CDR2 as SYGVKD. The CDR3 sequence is CAIAASNQPQHF. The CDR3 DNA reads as TGTGCCATTGCCGCTAGCAATCAGCCCCAGCATTTT.

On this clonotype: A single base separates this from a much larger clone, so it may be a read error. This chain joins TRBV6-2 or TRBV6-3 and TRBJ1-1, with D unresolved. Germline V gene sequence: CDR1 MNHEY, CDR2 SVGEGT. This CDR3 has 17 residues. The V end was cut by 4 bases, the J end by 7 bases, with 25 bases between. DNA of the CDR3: TGTGCCAGCAGTTGCTCGAGTACGCTTCGGAAGGACCATGAAGCTTTCTTT. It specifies CASSCSSTLRKDHEAFF.

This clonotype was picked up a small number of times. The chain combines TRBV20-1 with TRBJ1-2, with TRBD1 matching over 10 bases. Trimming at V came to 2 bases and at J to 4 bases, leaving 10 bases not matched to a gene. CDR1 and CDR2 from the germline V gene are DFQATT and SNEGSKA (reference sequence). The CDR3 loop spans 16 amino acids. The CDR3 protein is CSARRFGQGEFYGYTF. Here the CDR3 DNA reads TGCAGTGCTAGACGCTTCGGACAGGGGGAATTCTATGGCTACACCTTC.

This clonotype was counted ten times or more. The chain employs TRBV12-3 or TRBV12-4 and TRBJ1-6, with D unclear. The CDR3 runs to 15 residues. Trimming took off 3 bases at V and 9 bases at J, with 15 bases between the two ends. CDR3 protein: CASSFQQLPGSPLHF. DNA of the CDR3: TGTGCCAGCAGTTTCCAACAGCTCCCGGGTTCACCCCTCCACTTT.